This T cell receptor beta chain stems from a study of T cells in Graves' hyperthyroidism and ophthalmopathy. V lost 7 bases and J 0 bases, leaving 13 bases between the germline ends. The CDR3 extends over 14 amino acids. CDR1 and CDR2 (germline): SQVTM, ANQGSEA. What was amplified from RNA transcripts were TCR beta CDR3 regions. The HTBI primer set was used in a first-round RT-PCR of the TCR CDR3. TCRdb reprocessed the multiplex PCR reads via MiXCR and lists one record per CDR3 protein. The table has 350,000 to 450,000 distinct CDR3 sequences, 17% seen once. Sample: blood. This TCR was sampled from a woman aged 25 to 39 with Graves' hyperthyroidism that later progressed to Graves' ophthalmopathy. The chain has TRBV29-1 and TRBJ1-5; D remains ambiguous. The chain's CDR3 is CSATSPDSNQPQHF. The DNA of the CDR3 is TGCAGCGCCACGTCCCCGGATAGCAATCAGCCCCAGCATTTT. Complete variable domain (other parts from reference TRBV29-1 and TRBJ1-5): SAVISQKPSRDICQRGTSLTIQCQVDSQVTMMFWYRQQPGQSLTLIATANQGSEATYESGFVIDKFPISRPNLTFSTLTVSNMSPEDSSIYLCSATSPDSNQPQHFGDGTRLSIL.